One and the same sample provided the 15 T cell receptor beta chains below, sequenced in a study of cytomegalovirus exposure and HLA in healthy donors (dated by TCRdb to the late 2010s). Library method: the immunoSEQ multiplex PCR assay. For the multiplex PCR, a mixture combining 60 forward primers for TCR Vbeta segments and 13 reverse primers for TCR Jbeta segments was used. TCRdb re-hosts the immuneACCESS table, in-frame sequences only. Its copies lack some clones; in the studies checked, an unresolved V gene accounts for under half of them, and the cause for the rest is not known. In this sample the table shows around 120,000 clones, 80% of which occur a single time. The top ten clonotypes cover 7.5% to 9% of the sample. The sequenced sample was PBMCs. The receptor set was obtained from a female donor in good health and CMV-seropositive.

V is TRBV7-8 and J is TRBJ1-5; TRBD1 is a possible D gene (5 bases). This CDR3 spans 15 amino acids. Germline values: CDR1 SGHVS, CDR2 FQNEAQ. Trimming removed 1 base at V and 4 bases at J, with 11 bases between. CDR3 in DNA: TGTGCCAGCAGCTTAGGGGGCCCGACTAATCAGCCCCAGCATTTT. Translating gives CASSLGGPTNQPQHF. The variable domain in full, with the rest retrieved from reference TRBV7-8 and TRBJ1-5, is GAGVSQSPRYKVAKRGQDVALRCDPISGHVSLFWYQQALGQGPEFLTYFQNEAQLDKSGLPSDRFFAERPEGSVSTLKIQRTQQEDSAVYLCASSLGGPTNQPQHFGDGTRLSIL.

The rearrangement links TRBV19 to TRBJ1-4; D call uncertain. V dropped 6 bases and J dropped 3 bases, with 5 bases sitting between them. Germline-derived CDR1 and CDR2 are LNHDA and SQIVND (reference sequence). The CDR3 covers 12 residues. CDR3 nucleotides: TGTGCCAGTAGGGCAGCTAATGAAAAACTGTTTTTT. Translating it yields CASRAANEKLFF.

The V and J genes are TRBV18 and TRBJ2-5; 7 positions match TRBD1. Trimming cost V 0 bases and J 2 bases; bases outside gene matches: 0. Germline-derived CDR1 and CDR2 are KGHSH and LQKENI. The CDR3 has 14 residues. CDR3: CASSPPGQQETQYF. The CDR3 DNA is TGTGCCAGCTCACCACCGGGACAGCAAGAGACCCAGTACTTC.

The V call is TRBV7-2, the J call TRBJ2-7, with 13 bases identical to TRBD2. The germline V gene has CDR1 SGHTA and CDR2 FQGNSA. The CDR3 runs 17 residues. After removal of 7 bases from V and 0 bases from J, the junction contained 9 bases not matched to a gene. The CDR3 DNA sequence: TGTGCCAGCACCTTCGGGACTAGCGGGGCGAGCTCCTACGAGCAGTACTTC. Translating it yields CASTFGTSGASSYEQYF.

The V gene is TRBV2, the J gene TRBJ1-2, with D unresolved. Germline-derived CDR1 and CDR2 are SNHLY and FYNNEI. Trimming stripped 5 bases from V and 4 bases from J, with 11 bases between. CDR3 size: 13 residues. CDR3: CASSLQPIYGYTF. The CDR3 DNA reads TGTGCCAGCAGTCTACAGCCCATCTATGGCTACACCTTC.

The gene calls are TRBV7-2 and TRBJ2-3, with 7 bases aligning to TRBD2. This CDR3 region has 15 residues. The V gene end was trimmed by 5 bases and the J gene end by 1 base; junction bases not matched to a gene: 6. The germline gives CDR1 SGHTA, CDR2 FQGNSA. CDR3 protein: CASSILAVGTDTQYF. The CDR3 region has the DNA TGTGCCAGCAGCATCCTAGCGGTAGGCACAGATACGCAGTATTTT.

In regard to this clone: This sample also contains other DNA sequences that code for the same CDR3. The rearrangement uses TRBV18 and TRBJ1-4; no reliable D call. Germline V gives CDR1 KGHSH, CDR2 LQKENI. The CDR3 runs to 13 residues. V lost 5 bases and J lost 5, with 9 bases in between. The CDR3 protein is CASSAGQNEKLFF. DNA for the CDR3: TGTGCCAGCTCAGCGGGTCAGAATGAAAAACTGTTTTTT.

CDR3 sequence (DNA): TGTGCCAGCAGCGGGACAGGGATTGAAGCTTTCTTT. It encodes CASSGTGIEAFF. This chain uses TRBV2 with TRBJ1-1; 9 bases agree with TRBD1. The germline gives CDR1 SNHLY, CDR2 FYNNEI. J was trimmed by 7 bases and V by 6 bases; bases with no gene match: 3. CDR3 size: 12 residues.

This chain links TRBV4-2 with TRBJ2-5, with 7 bases identical to TRBD1. Unmatched junction bases numbered 19, after V lost 0 bases and J lost 3 bases. CDR1 is LGHNA, CDR2 YNFKEQ, per germline. The CDR3 loop spans 20 amino acids. CDR3 amino acids: CASSQEFRVWDRVPKETQYF. As DNA, the CDR3 is TGTGCCAGCAGCCAAGAATTTCGAGTTTGGGACAGAGTACCGAAAGAGACCCAGTACTTC.

The chain recombines TRBV6-5 with TRBJ2-7; TRBD1 matches at 10 bases. Per germline, CDR1 MNHEY and CDR2 SVGAGI. This CDR3 spans 16 amino acids. The junction had 4 bases not matched to a gene; V was cut back by 0 bases and J by 2 bases. CDR3 residues: CASSYSRTGGTYEQYF. DNA of the CDR3: TGTGCCAGCAGTTACTCGAGGACAGGGGGTACCTACGAGCAGTACTTC.

The chain has TRBV5-1 and TRBJ2-3, with 13 positions matching TRBD2. Germline V lookup: CDR1 SGHRS, CDR2 YFSETQ. The V and J ends lost 0 bases and 1 base, in that order; junction bases with no gene match: 2. This CDR3 is built from 17 residues. The DNA of the CDR3 is TGCGCCAGCAGCTTGGTCGGACTAGCGGGGGGCACAGATACGCAGTATTTT. The encoded protein is CASSLVGLAGGTDTQYF.

This clone was seen more than once but under ten times. The rearrangement joins TRBV6-1 to TRBJ1-1; no clear D. This CDR3 has 13 amino acids. V lost 5 bases and J 1 base, leaving 8 bases between the germline ends. Looked up from germline, CDR1 is MNHNS and CDR2 is SASEGT. In nucleotides, the CDR3 is TGTGCCAGCAGTCAAGACGGGAACACTGAAGCTTTCTTT. It specifies CASSQDGNTEAFF.

This chain links TRBV6-1 with TRBJ2-5, with D perhaps TRBD1 (5 bases). Trimming took off 4 bases at V and 4 bases at J, with 7 bases between the two ends. Germline V gene lookup returns CDR1 MNHNS and CDR2 SASEGT. The CDR3 spans 12 residues. DNA of the CDR3: TGTGCCAGCAGTGCAGGGCCAGAGACCCAGTACTTC. Protein: CASSAGPETQYF.

V gene TRBV5-1 combines with J gene TRBJ1-2; perhaps TRBD1 as D (6 bases). This CDR3 contains 13 residues. Trimming took off 3 bases at V and 8 bases at J, with 14 bases between the two ends. The germline V gene has CDR1 SGHRS and CDR2 YFSETQ. The chain's CDR3 is CASSSPRGNGYTF. CDR3 DNA: TGCGCCAGCAGCTCCCCCAGGGGTAACGGCTACACCTTC. The whole variable domain, remainder taken from reference TRBV5-1 and TRBJ1-2, is KAGVTQTPRYLIKTRGQQVTLSCSPISGHRSVSWYQQTPGQGLQFLFEYFSETQRNKGNFPGRFSGRQFSNSRSEMNVSTLELGDSALYLCASSSPRGNGYTFGSGTRLTVV.

This chain connects TRBV4-3 to TRBJ1-2; D remains unclear. Germline CDR1 LGHNA, CDR2 YSLEER. The V end lost 1 base, the J end lost 1 base, and 7 bases lay between the germline ends. CDR3 length: 14 residues. The CDR3 here is CASSQAQNNYGYTF. DNA for the CDR3: TGCGCCAGCAGCCAAGCGCAGAATAACTATGGCTACACCTTC.